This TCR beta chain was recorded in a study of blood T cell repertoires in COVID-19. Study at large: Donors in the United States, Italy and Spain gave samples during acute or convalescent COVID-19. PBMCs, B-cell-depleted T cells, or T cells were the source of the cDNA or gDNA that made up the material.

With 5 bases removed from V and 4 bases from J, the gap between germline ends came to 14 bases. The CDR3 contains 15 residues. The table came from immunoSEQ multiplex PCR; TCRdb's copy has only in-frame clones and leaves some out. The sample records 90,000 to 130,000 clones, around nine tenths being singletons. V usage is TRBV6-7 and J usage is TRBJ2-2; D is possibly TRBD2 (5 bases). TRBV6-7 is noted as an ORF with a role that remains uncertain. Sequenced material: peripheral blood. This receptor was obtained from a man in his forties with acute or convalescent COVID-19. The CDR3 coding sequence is TGTGCCAGCAGTGACGGGGTAAACAGCACCGGGGAGCTGTTTTTT. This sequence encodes CASSDGVNSTGELFF.